This T cell receptor beta chain is drawn from a study of T cell repertoires in cytomegalovirus infection. TCRdb reanalysed the reads using MiXCR and keeps one entry per CDR3 protein. The table lists approximately 340,000 distinct CDR3 sequences, roughly 28% of them singletons. The CDR3 spans 15 residues. The germline CDR1 and CDR2 sequences are DFQATT and SNEGSKA (reference sequence). Trimming removed 6 bases at V and 2 bases at J, with 19 bases between. This clonotype was observed once. The antigen remains undetermined. Material: cultured PBMCs, obtained from culture after CMV antigen stimulation. The TCR was taken from a human donor in good health (CMV status not recorded). Some clones in this sample may be carry-over from other donors' samples. The rearrangement joins TRBV20-1 to TRBJ1-1; D unclear. The DNA of the CDR3 is TGCAGTGCCTTCACATCCAGGTCTCTCAACACTGAAGCTTTCTTT. This sequence encodes CSAFTSRSLNTEAFF.